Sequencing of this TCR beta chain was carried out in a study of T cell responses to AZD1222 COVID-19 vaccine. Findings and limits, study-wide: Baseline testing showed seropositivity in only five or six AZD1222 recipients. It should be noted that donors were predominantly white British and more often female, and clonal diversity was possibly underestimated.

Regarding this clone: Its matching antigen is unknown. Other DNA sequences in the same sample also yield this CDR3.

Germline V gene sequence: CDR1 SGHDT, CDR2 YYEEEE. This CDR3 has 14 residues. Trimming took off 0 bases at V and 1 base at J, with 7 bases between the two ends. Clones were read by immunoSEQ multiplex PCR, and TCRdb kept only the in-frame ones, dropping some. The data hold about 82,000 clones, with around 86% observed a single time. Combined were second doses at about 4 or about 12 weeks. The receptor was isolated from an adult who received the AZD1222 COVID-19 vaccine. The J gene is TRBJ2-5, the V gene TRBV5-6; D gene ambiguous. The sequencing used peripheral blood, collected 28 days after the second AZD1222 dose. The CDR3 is CASSLESFQETQYF. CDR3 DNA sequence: TGTGCCAGCAGCTTGGAGAGCTTCCAAGAGACCCAGTACTTC.